This T cell receptor (beta chain) was found in a study of T cell changes during pregnancy in multiple sclerosis. Data came from immunoSEQ multiplex PCR; TCRdb stores just in-frame clones and leaves some out. The sample shows under 130,000 clones, about 90% of them seen only once. The germline V gene encodes CDR1 MRHNA and CDR2 SNTAGT. The CDR3 runs to 14 residues. The J segment lost 1 base and the V segment lost 6 bases, leaving 4 bases of the junction unmatched. The material was peripheral blood, obtained after pregnancy. This clonotype was obtained from a female donor with multiple sclerosis, enrolled in a pregnancy study. The gene calls are TRBV6-4 and TRBJ2-3; 7 nucleotides line up with TRBD2. CDR3 sequence reads: CASSPGGGTDTQYF. The CDR3 bases are TGTGCCAGCAGCCCGGGAGGCGGCACAGATACGCAGTATTTT.